This T cell receptor (beta chain) is drawn from a study of blood T cells in healthy people across ages (dated by TCRdb to 2014 to 2015). Context from the whole study: Template switching captured roughly one uniquely barcoded TCR beta cDNA molecule per two T cells in model experiments. The study measured age-related changes in TCR beta repertoire diversity using deep sequencing normalized with unique cDNA molecular identifiers. The donors were divided into four age groups: young (average about 15 years), middle-aged (almost 40), aged (about 62) and long-lived (about 80). To avoid experimental bias, donors of different ages were distributed randomly across sequencing lanes. Two additional independent replicas of 1 million unique cDNA reads from the same blood draw were analyzed for two donors (one aged 18 to 29 and one aged 80 or older). The study at large found these results: Since profiling was done on bulk unsorted PBMCs, naive and antigen-experienced compartments could not be conclusively compared. Total diversity estimates from one million sequenced T cells were considered lower bounds and underestimates. A strong correlation was found between observed TCR beta diversity and the percentage of naive T cells measured by flow cytometry. As age increased, observed TCR beta diversity per million T cells dropped in a roughly linear way, and a significant reduction was already evident by age 40. Donor CMV infection status was unknown, potentially confounding age-related changes in expanded clonotypes. The long-lived group showed more naive CD4+ T cells, fewer expanded clones and increased TCR diversity than the aged group, suggesting age selection.

From the cysteine up to the phenylalanine, the CDR3 has a length of 16 residues. CDR3 DNA only is kept here, 48 bases in frame from base 1. Trimming takes 3 bases off V and 7 bases off J; junction bases not matched to a gene: 15. CDR1 is given as LGHNA and CDR2 as YSLEER, both from the germline V gene. The roughly 42 donors, aged about 6 to 95 years, were systemically healthy Caucasian individuals from Russia. Ten milliliters of peripheral blood were drawn from each donor into EDTA-treated Vacutainer tubes. Ficoll-Paque density-gradient centrifugation was used to isolate PBMCs, with at least 6.5 million per sample. Trizol reagent was used to extract total RNA from PBMCs, with at least 5 micrograms per sample. Naive CD45RAhigh/CD27high T cell percentages were measured by flow cytometry on a PBMC aliquot from every donor. About this clonotype: Its antigen specificity is not known. One base away there is no much larger clone; base qualities are not given.

The library came from 5' RACE. Sequencing was performed on an Illumina HiSeq 2500. A second PCR of roughly 6 to 11 cycles was run with a J-beta primer mix and a sample-barcoded 5' primer. A unique molecular identifier was introduced onto each TCR beta cDNA molecule by a template-switch 5' adaptor carrying 12 random nucleotides. Each sample yielded at least 3 million CDR3-containing paired-end reads. All of the RNA was converted into first-strand cDNA using the Mint cDNA synthesis kit, with a TRBC-specific oligonucleotide serving as the primer. All cDNA was treated with uracil-DNA glycosylase and then went through a first 18-cycle PCR with the universal primers M1SS and BC2_uni_R. In the original analysis: For normalization, 1 million high-quality reads were randomly selected from each sample, with every read carrying a distinct molecular identifier. Reads with shared molecular identifiers were discarded instead of being binned into consensus sequences. MiTCR, set to a Q25 quality threshold and the strictest error-elimination algorithm, was used for CDR3 identification, clonotype clustering and error correction. A nonparametric unseen species model using Euler transformation provided a lower-bound estimate of total TCR beta diversity. Clones were called with MiXCR by TCRdb after fastp trimmed the public reads at Q25, and only in-frame beta chains were retained. CDR3 protein sequences are deduplicated, and each keeps its most common genes and DNA. TCRdb's processing, not the authors', yielded these V and J calls. This sample lists over 1,200,000 distinct CDR3 sequences; around 55% were detected once. 6.5% to 8% of the sample is taken by the ten largest.

The chain is encoded by TRBV4-3 joined to TRBJ2-7; 7 nucleotides in the junction match TRBD2. The sequence was obtained from a man aged 18 to 29 in good health. Sequenced: blood. The sequenced DNA: TGCGCCAGCAGCCAGGGAGTGGGACCGCCGGGAGGTGAGCAGTACTTC. This yields the protein CASSQGVGPPGGEQYF.